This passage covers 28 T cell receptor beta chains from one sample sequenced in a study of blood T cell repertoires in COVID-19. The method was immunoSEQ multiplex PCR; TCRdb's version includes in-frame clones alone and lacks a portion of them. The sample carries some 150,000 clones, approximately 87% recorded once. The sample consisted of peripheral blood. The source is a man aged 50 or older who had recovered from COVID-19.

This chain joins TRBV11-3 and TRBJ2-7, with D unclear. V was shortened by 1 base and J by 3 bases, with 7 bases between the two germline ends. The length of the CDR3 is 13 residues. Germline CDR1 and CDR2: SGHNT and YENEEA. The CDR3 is CASSLAHGYEQYF. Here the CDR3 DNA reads TGTGCCAGCAGCTTAGCACATGGCTACGAGCAGTACTTC. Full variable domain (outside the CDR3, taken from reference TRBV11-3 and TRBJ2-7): EAGVVQSPRYKIIEKKQPVAFWCNPISGHNTLYWYLQNLGQGPELLIRYENEEAVDDSQLPKDRFSAERLKGVDSTLKIQPAELGDSAVYLCASSLAHGYEQYFGPGTRLTVT.

CDR3 sequence (DNA): TGTGCCAGCAGCCCAGACGGACTAGCGGGGGTAATACAAGAGACCCAGTACTTC. The encoded protein is CASSPDGLAGVIQETQYF. V is TRBV11-3 and J is TRBJ2-5; 13 bases agree with TRBD2. Trimming took 5 bases from V and 2 from J; bases not matched to a gene: 11. The CDR3 covers 18 residues. Germline V gene lookup returns CDR1 SGHNT and CDR2 YENEEA.

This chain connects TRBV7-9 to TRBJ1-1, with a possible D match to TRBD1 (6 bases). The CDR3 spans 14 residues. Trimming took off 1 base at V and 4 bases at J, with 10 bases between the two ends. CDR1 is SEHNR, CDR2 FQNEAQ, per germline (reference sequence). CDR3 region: CASSLVGGGTEAFF. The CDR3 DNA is TGTGCCAGCAGCTTAGTAGGGGGTGGCACTGAAGCTTTCTTT. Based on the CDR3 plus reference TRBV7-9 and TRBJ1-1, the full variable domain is DTGVSQNPRHKITKRGQNVTFRCDPISEHNRLYWYRQTLGQGPEFLTYFQNEAQLEKSRLLSDRFSAERPKGSFSTLEIQRTEQGDSAMYLCASSLVGGGTEAFFGQGTRLTVV.

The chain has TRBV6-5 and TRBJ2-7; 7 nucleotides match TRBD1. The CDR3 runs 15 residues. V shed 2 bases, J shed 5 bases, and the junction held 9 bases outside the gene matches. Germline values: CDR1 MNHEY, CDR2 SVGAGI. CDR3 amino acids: CASSYRTGEFNEQYF. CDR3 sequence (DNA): TGTGCCAGCAGTTACCGCACAGGGGAATTCAACGAGCAGTACTTC.

The CDR3 sequence: CASSQLGNTIYF. CDR3 nucleotides: TGTGCCAGCAGCCAACTGGGAAACACCATATATTTT. This chain uses TRBV7-9 with TRBJ1-3; D is unresolved. V gave up 5 bases and J gave up 4 bases, with 6 bases separating them. The germline V gene has CDR1 SEHNR and CDR2 FQNEAQ (reference sequence). The CDR3 sequence is 12 residues long.

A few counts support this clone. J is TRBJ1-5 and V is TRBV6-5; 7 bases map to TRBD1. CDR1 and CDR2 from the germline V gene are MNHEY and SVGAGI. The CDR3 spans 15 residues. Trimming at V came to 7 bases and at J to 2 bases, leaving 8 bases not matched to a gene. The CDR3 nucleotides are TGTGCCAGCAAAGAAATGGGGACAGGCAATCAGCCCCAGCATTTT. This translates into CASKEMGTGNQPQHF.

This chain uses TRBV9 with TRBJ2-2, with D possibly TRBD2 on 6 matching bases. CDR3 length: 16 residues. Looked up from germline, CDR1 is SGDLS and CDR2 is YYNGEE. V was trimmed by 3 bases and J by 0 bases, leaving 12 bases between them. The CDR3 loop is CASSGEEGANTGELFF. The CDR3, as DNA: TGTGCCAGCAGCGGGGAGGAGGGCGCGAACACCGGGGAGCTGTTTTTT.

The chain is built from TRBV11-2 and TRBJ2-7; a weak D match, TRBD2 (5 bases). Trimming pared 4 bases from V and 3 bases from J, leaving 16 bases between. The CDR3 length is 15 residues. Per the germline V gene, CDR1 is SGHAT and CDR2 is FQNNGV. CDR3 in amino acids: CASSSEGRFDYEQYF. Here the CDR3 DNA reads TGTGCCAGCAGCTCCGAGGGCAGGTTCGACTACGAGCAGTACTTC.

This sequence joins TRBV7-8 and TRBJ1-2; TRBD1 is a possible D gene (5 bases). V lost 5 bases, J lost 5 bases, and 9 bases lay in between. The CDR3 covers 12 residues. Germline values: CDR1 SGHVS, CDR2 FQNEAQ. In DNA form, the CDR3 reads TGTGCCAGCAGCGCCCGGGGGTATGGCTACACCTTC. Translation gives CASSARGYGYTF.

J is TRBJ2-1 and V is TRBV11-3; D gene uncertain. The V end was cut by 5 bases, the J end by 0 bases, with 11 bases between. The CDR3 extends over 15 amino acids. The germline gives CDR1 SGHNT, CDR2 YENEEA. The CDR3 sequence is CASSVRHSSYNEQFF. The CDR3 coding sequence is TGTGCCAGCAGCGTACGACATAGCTCCTACAATGAGCAGTTCTTC.

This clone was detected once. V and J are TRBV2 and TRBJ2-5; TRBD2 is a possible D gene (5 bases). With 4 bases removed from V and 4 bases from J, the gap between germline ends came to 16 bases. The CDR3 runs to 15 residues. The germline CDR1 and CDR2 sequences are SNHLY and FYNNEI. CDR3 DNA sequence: TGTGCCAGCAGTGTGAGGGAGACCCTCGCAGAGACCCAGTACTTC. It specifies CASSVRETLAETQYF.

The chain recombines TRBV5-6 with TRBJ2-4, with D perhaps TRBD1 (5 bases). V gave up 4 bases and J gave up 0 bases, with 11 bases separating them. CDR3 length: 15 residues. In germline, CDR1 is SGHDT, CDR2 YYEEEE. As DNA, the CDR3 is TGTGCCAGCAGCGCCTACAGGATAGCCAAAAACATTCAGTACTTC. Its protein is CASSAYRIAKNIQYF.

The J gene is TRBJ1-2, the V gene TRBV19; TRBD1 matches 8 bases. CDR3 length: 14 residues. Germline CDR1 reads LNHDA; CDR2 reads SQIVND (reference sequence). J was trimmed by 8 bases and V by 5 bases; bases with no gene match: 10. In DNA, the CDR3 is TGTGCCAGTAGTCCAGGGGGACAGGCCGGGGGCTACACCTTC. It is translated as CASSPGGQAGGYTF.

As DNA, the CDR3 is TGTGCCAGCTCACCCCCGGGACAGGGGGCGGATGAGCAGTTCTTC. It specifies CASSPPGQGADEQFF. This chain uses TRBV18 with TRBJ2-1, with 12 bases aligning to TRBD1. The CDR3 covers 15 residues. Germline CDR1 reads KGHSH; CDR2 reads LQKENI. Trimming removed 3 bases from V and 8 bases from J; junction bases left unmatched: 5.

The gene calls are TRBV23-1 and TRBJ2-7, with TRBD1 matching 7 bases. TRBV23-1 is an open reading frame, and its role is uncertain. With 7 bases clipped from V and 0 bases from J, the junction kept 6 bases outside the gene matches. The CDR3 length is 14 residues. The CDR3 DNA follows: TGCGCCAGCATTACACAGGGGATCTCCTACGAGCAGTACTTC. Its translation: CASITQGISYEQYF.

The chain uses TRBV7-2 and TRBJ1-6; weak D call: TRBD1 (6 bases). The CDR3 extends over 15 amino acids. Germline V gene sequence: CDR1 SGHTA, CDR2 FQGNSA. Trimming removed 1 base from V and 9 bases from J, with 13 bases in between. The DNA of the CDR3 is TGTGCCAGCAGCTTAGTAGGGGAAGGGGGTTCACCCCTCCACTTT. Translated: CASSLVGEGGSPLHF. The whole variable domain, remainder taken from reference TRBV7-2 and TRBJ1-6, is GAGVSQSPSNKVTEKGKDVELRCDPISGHTALYWYRQSLGQGLEFLIYFQGNSAPDKSGLPSDRFSAERTGGSVSTLTIQRTQQEDSAVYLCASSLVGEGGSPLHFGNGTRLTVT.

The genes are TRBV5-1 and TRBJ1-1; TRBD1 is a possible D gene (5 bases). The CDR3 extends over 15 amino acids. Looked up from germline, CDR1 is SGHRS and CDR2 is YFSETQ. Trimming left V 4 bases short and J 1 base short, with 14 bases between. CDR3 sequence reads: CASSGTQGGNTEAFF. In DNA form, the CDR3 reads TGCGCCAGCAGCGGGACCCAGGGAGGGAACACTGAAGCTTTCTTT.

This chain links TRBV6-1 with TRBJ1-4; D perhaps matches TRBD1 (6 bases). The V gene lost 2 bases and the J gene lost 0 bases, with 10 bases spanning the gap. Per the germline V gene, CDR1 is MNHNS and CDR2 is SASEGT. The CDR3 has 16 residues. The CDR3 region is CASSEFRGATNEKLFF. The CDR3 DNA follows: TGTGCCAGCAGTGAATTCAGGGGCGCAACTAATGAAAAACTGTTTTTT.

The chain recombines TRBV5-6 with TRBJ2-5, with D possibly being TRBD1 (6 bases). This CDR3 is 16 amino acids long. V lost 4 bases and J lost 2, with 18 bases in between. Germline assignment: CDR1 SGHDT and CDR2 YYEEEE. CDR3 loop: CASSLSTTGRQETQYF. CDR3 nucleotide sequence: TGTGCCAGCAGCCTCAGCACGACAGGCAGACAAGAGACCCAGTACTTC.

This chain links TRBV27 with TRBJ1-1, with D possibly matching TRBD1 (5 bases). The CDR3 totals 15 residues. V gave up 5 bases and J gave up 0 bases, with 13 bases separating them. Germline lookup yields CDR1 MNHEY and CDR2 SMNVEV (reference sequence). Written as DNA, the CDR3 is TGTGCCAGCAGTCAAGACAGCTACGTGAACACTGAAGCTTTCTTT. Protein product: CASSQDSYVNTEAFF.

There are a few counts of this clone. CDR3 DNA: TGTGCCAGCAGTACCGGGACTAGCGGGGCCTTGTACCAAGAGACCCAGTACTTC. This translates into CASSTGTSGALYQETQYF. The J gene is TRBJ2-5, the V gene TRBV6-2 or TRBV6-3; 13 nucleotides line up with TRBD2. CDR1 is MNHEY, CDR2 SVGEGT, per germline. The CDR3 has 18 amino acids. V gave up 5 bases and J gave up 0 bases; unmatched junction bases: 9.

CDR3 sequence: CASSQGLARETQYF. The CDR3 DNA is TGTGCCAGCAGCCAAGGACTAGCTCGGGAGACCCAGTACTTC. V usage is TRBV3-1 (or the pseudogene TRBV3-2) and J usage is TRBJ2-5; 7 positions agree with TRBD2. Looked up from germline, CDR1 is LGHDT and CDR2 is YNNKEL (reference sequence). V shed 1 base and J 5 bases; nucleotides not matched to a gene: 4. This CDR3 region has 14 residues.

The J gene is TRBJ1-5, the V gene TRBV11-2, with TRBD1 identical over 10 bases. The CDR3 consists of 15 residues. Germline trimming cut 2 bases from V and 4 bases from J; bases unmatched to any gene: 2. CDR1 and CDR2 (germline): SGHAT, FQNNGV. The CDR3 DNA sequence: TGTGCCAGCAGCTTATCGGGACAGGGGAATCAGCCCCAGCATTTT. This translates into CASSLSGQGNQPQHF. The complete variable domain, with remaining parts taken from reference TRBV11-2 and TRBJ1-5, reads EAGVAQSPRYKIIEKRQSVAFWCNPISGHATLYWYQQILGQGPKLLIQFQNNGVVDDSQLPKDRFSAERLKGVDSTLKIQPAKLEDSAVYLCASSLSGQGNQPQHFGDGTRLSIL.

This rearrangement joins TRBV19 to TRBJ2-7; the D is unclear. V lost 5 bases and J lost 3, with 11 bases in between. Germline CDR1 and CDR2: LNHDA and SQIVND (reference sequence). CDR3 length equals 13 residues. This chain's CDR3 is CASSVSGIYEQYF. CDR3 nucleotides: TGTGCCAGTAGTGTATCAGGAATCTACGAGCAGTACTTC.

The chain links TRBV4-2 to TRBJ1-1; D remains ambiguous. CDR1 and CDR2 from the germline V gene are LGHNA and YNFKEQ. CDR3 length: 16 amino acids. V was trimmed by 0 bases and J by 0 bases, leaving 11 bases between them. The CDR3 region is CASSQEMFHLNTEAFF. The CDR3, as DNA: TGTGCCAGCAGCCAAGAAATGTTCCATCTGAACACTGAAGCTTTCTTT.

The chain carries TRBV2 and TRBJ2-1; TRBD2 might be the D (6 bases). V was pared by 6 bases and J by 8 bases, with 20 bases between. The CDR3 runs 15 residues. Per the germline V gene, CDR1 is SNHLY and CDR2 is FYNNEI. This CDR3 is CASSVGGGRGYEQFF. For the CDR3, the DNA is TGTGCCAGCAGCGTCGGGGGAGGCCGAGGCTATGAGCAGTTCTTC.

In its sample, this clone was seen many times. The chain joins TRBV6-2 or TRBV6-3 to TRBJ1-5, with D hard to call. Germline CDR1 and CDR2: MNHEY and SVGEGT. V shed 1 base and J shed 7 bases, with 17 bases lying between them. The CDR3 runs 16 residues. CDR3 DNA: TGTGCCAGCAGTTACTTCGGCAGAAGCCACGGGCAGCCCCAGCATTTT. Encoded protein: CASSYFGRSHGQPQHF.

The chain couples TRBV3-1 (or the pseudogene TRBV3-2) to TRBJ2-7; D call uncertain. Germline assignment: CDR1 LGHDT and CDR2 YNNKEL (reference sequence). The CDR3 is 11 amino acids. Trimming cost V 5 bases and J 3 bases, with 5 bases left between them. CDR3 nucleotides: TGTGCCAGCAGCTCCCGCTACGAGCAGTACTTC. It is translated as CASSSRYEQYF.